This TCR beta chain comes out of a study of T cell responses to AZD1222 COVID-19 vaccine. The repertoire was sequenced with immunoSEQ multiplex PCR; TCRdb's copy has only in-frame clones and lacks some. Of roughly 100,000 clones in the sample, 90% were seen once. This clone was observed once. Germline CDR1 MGHRA, CDR2 YSYEKL. Trimming took off 0 bases at V and 4 bases at J, with 15 bases between the two ends. This CDR3 contains 16 residues. The sample consisted of peripheral blood, taken on day 0 of AZD1222 vaccination. This receptor was identified in an adult in good health. The chain carries TRBV4-1 and TRBJ1-2; tentatively, D is TRBD1 (5 bases). This CDR3 is CASSQDSIGVVYGYTF. The CDR3 nucleotides are TGCGCCAGCAGCCAAGATTCAATAGGGGTCGTCTATGGCTACACCTTC.